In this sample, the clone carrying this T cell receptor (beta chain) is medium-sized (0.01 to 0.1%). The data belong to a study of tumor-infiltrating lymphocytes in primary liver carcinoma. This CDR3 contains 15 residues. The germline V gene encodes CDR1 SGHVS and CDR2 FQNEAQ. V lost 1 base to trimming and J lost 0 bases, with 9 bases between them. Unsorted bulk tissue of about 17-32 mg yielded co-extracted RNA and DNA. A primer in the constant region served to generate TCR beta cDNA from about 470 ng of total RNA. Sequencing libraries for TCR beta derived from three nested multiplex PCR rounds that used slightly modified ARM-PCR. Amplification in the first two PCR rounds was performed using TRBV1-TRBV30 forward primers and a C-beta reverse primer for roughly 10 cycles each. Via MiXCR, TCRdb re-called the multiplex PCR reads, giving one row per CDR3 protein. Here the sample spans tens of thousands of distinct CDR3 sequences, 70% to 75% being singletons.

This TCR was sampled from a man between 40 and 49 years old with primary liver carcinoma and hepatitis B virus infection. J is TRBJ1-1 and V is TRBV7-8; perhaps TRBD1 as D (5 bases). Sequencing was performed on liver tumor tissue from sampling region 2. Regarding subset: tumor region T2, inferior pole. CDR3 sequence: CASSLGGRVNTEAFF. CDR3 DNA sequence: TGTGCCAGCAGCTTAGGGGGGAGGGTGAACACTGAAGCTTTCTTT.